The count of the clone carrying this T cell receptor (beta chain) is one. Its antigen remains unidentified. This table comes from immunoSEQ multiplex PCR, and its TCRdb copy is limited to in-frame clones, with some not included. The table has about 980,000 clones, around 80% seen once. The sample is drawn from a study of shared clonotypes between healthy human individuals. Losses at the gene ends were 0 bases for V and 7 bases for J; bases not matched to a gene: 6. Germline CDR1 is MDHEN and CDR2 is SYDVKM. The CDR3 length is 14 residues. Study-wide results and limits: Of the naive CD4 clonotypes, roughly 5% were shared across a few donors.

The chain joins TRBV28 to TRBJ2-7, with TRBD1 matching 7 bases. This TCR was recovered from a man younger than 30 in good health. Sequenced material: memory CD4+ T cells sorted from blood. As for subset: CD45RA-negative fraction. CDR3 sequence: CASSLWQGVVEQYF. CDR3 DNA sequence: TGTGCCAGCAGTTTATGGCAGGGGGTTGTAGAGCAGTACTTC.